This T cell receptor (beta chain) was identified in a study of T cell repertoires in cytomegalovirus infection. The sample holds many counts of this clonotype. The antigen is not known. MiXCR was run by TCRdb on the reads, yielding one entry per CDR3 protein. This table has about 770,000 distinct CDR3 sequences, just under 30% appearing once. Trimming cost V 3 bases and J 5 bases; bases outside gene matches: 6. The germline V gene encodes CDR1 KGHSH and CDR2 LQKENI. The CDR3 sequence is 15 residues long. This receptor was obtained from a human donor in good health (CMV status not recorded). Some clones in this sample may be carry-over from other donors' samples. The gene calls are TRBV18 and TRBJ2-3; 9 nucleotides align to TRBD2. The source was cultured CD8+ T cells from PBMCs, collected from culture after CMV antigen stimulation. In DNA form, the CDR3 reads TGTGCCAGCTCACCTAGCGGGGGCGAGGGAGATACGCAGTATTTT. This gives the protein CASSPSGGEGDTQYF.